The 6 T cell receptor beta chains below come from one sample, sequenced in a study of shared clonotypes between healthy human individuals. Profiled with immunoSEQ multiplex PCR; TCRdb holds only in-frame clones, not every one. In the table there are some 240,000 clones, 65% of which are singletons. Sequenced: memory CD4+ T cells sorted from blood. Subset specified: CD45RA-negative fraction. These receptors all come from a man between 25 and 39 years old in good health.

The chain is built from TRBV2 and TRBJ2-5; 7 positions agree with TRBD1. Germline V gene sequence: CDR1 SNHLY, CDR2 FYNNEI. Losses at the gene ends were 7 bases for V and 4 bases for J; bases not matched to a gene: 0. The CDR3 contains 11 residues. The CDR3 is CASTGGETQYF. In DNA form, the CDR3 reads TGTGCCAGCACAGGGGGAGAGACCCAGTACTTC.

The CDR3 DNA is TGTGCCAGCAGTCCCGGGACAAGTCATCCGCCAGCTTTCTTT. Translating gives CASSPGTSHPPAFF. The chain couples TRBV28 to TRBJ1-1; perhaps TRBD1 as D (6 bases). V was trimmed by 5 bases and J by 10 bases, leaving 20 bases between them. Germline CDR1 is MDHEN and CDR2 is SYDVKM. The CDR3 is 14 residues long. Combining the CDR3 with reference TRBV28 and TRBJ1-1 gives the whole variable domain DVKVTQSSRYLVKRTGEKVFLECVQDMDHENMFWYRQDPGLGLRLIYFSYDVKMKEKGDIPEGYSVSREKKERFSLILESASTNQTSMYLCASSPGTSHPPAFFGQGTRLTVV.

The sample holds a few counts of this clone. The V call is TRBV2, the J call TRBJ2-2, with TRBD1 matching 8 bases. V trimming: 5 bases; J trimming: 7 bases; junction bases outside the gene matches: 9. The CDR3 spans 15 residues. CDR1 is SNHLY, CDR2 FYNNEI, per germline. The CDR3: CASSSPTGARGELFF. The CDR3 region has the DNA TGTGCCAGCAGTTCACCGACAGGGGCGCGCGGGGAGCTGTTTTTT.

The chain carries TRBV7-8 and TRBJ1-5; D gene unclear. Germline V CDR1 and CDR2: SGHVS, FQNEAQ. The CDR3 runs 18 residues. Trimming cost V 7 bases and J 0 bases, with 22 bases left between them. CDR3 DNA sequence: TGTGCCAGCACCCTTAGGGTTAGGACGGGGTATAGCAATCAGCCCCAGCATTTT. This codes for CASTLRVRTGYSNQPQHF.

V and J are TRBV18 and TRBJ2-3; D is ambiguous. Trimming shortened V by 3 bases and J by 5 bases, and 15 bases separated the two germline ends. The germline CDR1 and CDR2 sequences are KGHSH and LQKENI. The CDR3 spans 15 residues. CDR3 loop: CASSPATRIGDTQYF. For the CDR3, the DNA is TGTGCCAGCTCACCGGCGACGAGAATAGGAGATACGCAGTATTTT.

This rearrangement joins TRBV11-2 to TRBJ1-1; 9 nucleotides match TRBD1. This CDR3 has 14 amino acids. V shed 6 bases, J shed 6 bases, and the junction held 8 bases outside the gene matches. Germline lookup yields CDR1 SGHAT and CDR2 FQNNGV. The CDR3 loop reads CASRVQGAGAEAFF. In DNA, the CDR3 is TGTGCCAGCAGGGTACAGGGGGCGGGGGCTGAAGCTTTCTTT.